These 2 T cell receptor beta chains were all obtained from the same sample, sequenced in a study of cytomegalovirus exposure and HLA in healthy donors. With 60 Vbeta and 13 Jbeta primers, the PCR was carried out. Profiled with immunoSEQ multiplex PCR; TCRdb holds only in-frame clones, not every one. The sample shows roughly 140,000 clones, around 9.6% of them seen only once. The sample comprised PBMCs. The receptors shown here come from a male donor in good health and CMV-seronegative.

The rearrangement links TRBV6-5 to TRBJ2-1; 7 bases map to TRBD2. This CDR3 has 15 residues. Germline V CDR1 and CDR2: MNHEY, SVGAGI. The J segment lost 0 bases and the V segment lost 4 bases, leaving 3 bases of the junction unmatched. DNA for the CDR3: TGTGCCAGCAGTTGGGGCGGGAGCTCCTACAATGAGCAGTTCTTC. It codes for CASSWGGSSYNEQFF.

The chain uses TRBV10-3 and TRBJ2-5; no reliable D call. The V gene's germline CDR1 is ENHRY and CDR2 SYGVKD. Trimming took off 0 bases at V and 9 bases at J, with 5 bases between the two ends. There are 11 residues in the CDR3. The CDR3 DNA is TGTGCCATCAGTGAGTCTCAGGCCCAGTACTTC. It is translated as CAISESQAQYF.